This T cell receptor beta chain is drawn from a study of Ad26.COV2.S vaccination and SARS-CoV-2 variants. Study-level background: Ad26.COV2.S shots went into the muscle once or twice, 56 days apart. The study, taken as a whole, reports: The authors reported substantial breadth in spike-specific CD8+ and CD4+ T cell responses after vaccination. The analyses of TCR breadth and depth may have understated the size of total T cell responses.

Comment on this clone: The target antigen is unknown.

Treatment given: around 19 received Ad26.COV2.S at low or high dose, single or two shots; a few received placebo; per-sample allocation not given. Sampling took place 63 days after the first vaccine or placebo injection. The assay was immunoSEQ multiplex PCR, and TCRdb's table has in-frame clones only and misses some. The sample has 250,000 or so clones, roughly 89% seen once. The J segment lost 8 bases and the V segment lost 2 bases, leaving 23 bases of the junction unmatched. This CDR3 contains 19 residues. Germline V lookup: CDR1 MGHRA, CDR2 YSYEKL. The TCR comes from a person aged 18-65 years who received the Ad26.COV2.S COVID-19 vaccine or a placebo. The chain carries TRBV4-1 and TRBJ1-2; TRBD1 matches at 7 bases. The material sequenced was peripheral blood, taken in a trial of Ad26.COV2.S vaccine versus placebo. CDR3 residues: CASSQKNPGQTLRSGGYTF. In DNA, the CDR3 is TGCGCCAGCAGCCAAAAAAACCCGGGACAGACACTTAGAAGCGGCGGCTACACCTTC.